The T cell receptor (beta chain) under discussion was sequenced for a study of blood T cell repertoires in COVID-19. Looked up from germline, CDR1 is SGHKS and CDR2 is YYEKEE (reference sequence). V was trimmed by 6 bases and J by 0 bases, leaving 12 bases between them. The CDR3 is 15 residues long. Some clones are missing from TCRdb's copy, which holds only in-frame ones; the method was immunoSEQ multiplex PCR. The table has under 150,000 clones, around 85% seen once. Sequenced sample: peripheral blood. The origin of this receptor is a human donor in a cohort sampled during active COVID-19. This chain joins TRBV5-5 and TRBJ1-4; D is uncertain. This CDR3 reads CASTRQAATNEKLFF. CDR3 sequence (DNA): TGTGCCAGCACCCGCCAAGCCGCAACTAATGAAAAACTGTTTTTT.